This T cell receptor (beta chain) was obtained from a study of shared clonotypes between healthy human individuals. Broader study findings: Sequencing of the sorted subsets was shown by rarefaction to be incomplete despite large depth. Relative to memory subsets, naive subsets generally showed larger estimated richness.

Germline lookup yields CDR1 SGHDT and CDR2 YYEEEE. The CDR3 loop spans 15 amino acids. Trimming cost V 4 bases and J 11 bases; bases outside gene matches: 9. With regard to this clone: The target antigen is unknown.

Profiling relied on immunoSEQ multiplex PCR, and the TCRdb table lists in-frame clones only, not all of them. Of approximately 980,000 clones in the sample, approximately 80% were seen once. The rearrangement uses TRBV5-6 and TRBJ2-3; 14 nucleotides agree with TRBD2. This receptor was obtained from a man aged 18 to 30 in good health. What was sequenced was memory CD4+ T cells sorted from blood. Subset given: CD45RA-negative fraction. The CDR3 spells CASSLTSGGALKQYF. Written as DNA, the CDR3 is TGTGCCAGCAGCCTGACTAGCGGGGGGGCCTTGAAGCAGTATTTT.